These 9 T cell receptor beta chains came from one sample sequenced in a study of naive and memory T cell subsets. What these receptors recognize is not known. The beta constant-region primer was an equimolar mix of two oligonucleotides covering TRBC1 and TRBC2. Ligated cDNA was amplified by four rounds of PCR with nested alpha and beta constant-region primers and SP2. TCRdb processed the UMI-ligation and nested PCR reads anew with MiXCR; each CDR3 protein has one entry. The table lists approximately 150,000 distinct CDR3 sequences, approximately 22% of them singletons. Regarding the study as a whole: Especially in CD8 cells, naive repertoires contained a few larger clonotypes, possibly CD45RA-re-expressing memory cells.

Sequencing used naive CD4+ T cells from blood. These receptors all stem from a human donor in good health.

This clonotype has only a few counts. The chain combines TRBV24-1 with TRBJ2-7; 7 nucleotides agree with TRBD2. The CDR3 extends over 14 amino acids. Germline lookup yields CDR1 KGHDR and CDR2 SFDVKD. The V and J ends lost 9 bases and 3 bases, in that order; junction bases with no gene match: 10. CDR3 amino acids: CATQEGAGVYEQYF. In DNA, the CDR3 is TGTGCCACCCAAGAGGGCGCGGGAGTCTACGAGCAGTACTTC.

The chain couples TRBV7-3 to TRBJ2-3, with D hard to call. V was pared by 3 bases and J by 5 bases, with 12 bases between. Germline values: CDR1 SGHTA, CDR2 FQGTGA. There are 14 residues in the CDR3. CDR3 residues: CASSFESPGDTQYF. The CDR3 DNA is TGTGCCAGCAGCTTTGAGAGTCCGGGAGATACGCAGTATTTT.

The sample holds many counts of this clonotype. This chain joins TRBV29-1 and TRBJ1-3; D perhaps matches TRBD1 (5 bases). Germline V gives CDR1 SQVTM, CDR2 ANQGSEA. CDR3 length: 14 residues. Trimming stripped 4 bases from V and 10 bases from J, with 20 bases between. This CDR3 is CSVAIWGAGLTIYF. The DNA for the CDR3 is TGCAGCGTTGCGATTTGGGGCGCAGGGTTGACCATATATTTT.

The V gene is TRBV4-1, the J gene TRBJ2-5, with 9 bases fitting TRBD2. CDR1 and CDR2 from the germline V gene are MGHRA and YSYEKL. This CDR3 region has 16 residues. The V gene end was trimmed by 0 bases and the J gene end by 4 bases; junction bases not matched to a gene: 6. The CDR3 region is CASSQDISGSLETQYF. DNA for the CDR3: TGCGCCAGCAGCCAAGATATTAGCGGGAGCTTAGAGACCCAGTACTTC.

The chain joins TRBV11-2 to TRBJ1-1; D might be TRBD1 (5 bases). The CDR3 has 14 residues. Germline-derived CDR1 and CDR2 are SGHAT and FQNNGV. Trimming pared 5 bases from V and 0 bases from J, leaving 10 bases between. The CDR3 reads CASSPDSMNTEAFF. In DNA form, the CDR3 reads TGTGCCAGCAGCCCAGACAGCATGAACACTGAAGCTTTCTTT. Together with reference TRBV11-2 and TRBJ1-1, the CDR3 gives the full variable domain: EAGVAQSPRYKIIEKRQSVAFWCNPISGHATLYWYQQILGQGPKLLIQFQNNGVVDDSQLPKDRFSAERLKGVDSTLKIQPAKLEDSAVYLCASSPDSMNTEAFFGQGTRLTVV.

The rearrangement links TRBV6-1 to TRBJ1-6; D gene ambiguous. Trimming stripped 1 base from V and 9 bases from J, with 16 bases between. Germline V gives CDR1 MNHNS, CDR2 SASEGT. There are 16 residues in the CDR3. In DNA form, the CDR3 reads TGTGCCAGCAGTGAAGATTTTAGGCACAATGCTTCACCCCTCCACTTT. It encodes CASSEDFRHNASPLHF.

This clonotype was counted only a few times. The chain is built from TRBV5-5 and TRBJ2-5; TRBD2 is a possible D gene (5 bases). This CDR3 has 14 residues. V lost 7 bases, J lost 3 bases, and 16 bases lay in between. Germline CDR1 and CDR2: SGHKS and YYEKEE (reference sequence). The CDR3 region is CASWRAMTKETQYF. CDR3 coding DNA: TGTGCCAGCTGGAGAGCCATGACTAAAGAGACCCAGTACTTC.

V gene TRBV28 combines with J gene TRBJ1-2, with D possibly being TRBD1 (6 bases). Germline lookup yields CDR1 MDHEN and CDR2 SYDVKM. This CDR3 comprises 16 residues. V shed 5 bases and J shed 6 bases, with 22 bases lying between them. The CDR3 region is CASSQSWGTGQDGYTF. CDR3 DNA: TGTGCCAGCAGTCAGTCGTGGGGTACAGGGCAAGATGGCTACACCTTC.

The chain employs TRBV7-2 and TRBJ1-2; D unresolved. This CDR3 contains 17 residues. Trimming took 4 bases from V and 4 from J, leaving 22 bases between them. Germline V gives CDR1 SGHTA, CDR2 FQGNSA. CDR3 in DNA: TGTGCCAGCAGCTCAGTGGGGTCGTTCGTCGGCATCTATGGCTACACCTTC. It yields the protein CASSSVGSFVGIYGYTF. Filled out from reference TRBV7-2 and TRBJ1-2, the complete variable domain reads GAGVSQSPSNKVTEKGKDVELRCDPISGHTALYWYRQSLGQGLEFLIYFQGNSAPDKSGLPSDRFSAERTGGSVSTLTIQRTQQEDSAVYLCASSSVGSFVGIYGYTFGSGTRLTVV.